A selection of T cell receptor beta chains follows, all from one sample in a study of T cell responses to AZD1222 COVID-19 vaccine. Assay used: immunoSEQ multiplex PCR; TCRdb lists only in-frame clones, some missing. The table includes over 100,000 clones, roughly nine tenths detected once. The specimen was peripheral blood, collected on day 0 of AZD1222 vaccination. The receptors were gathered from an adult in good health. Both conserved end residues are part of each CDR3. A D gene is named only where the DNA matches it firmly. Only part of the rows carry a size: once, few, many, or a class if the clone is expanded.

v_call: TRBV5-5
clone_size: .
j_call: TRBJ1-1
d_call: .
cdr3_nt: TGTGCCAGCACTCCCGAGCGGTCGAACACTGAAGCTTTCTTT
cdr3_aa: CASTPERSNTEAFF

v_call: TRBV7-6
clone_size: .
j_call: TRBJ1-2
d_call: .
cdr3_nt: TGTGCCAGCAGCTTGGACCAGGGGAACTATGGCTACACCTTC
cdr3_aa: CASSLDQGNYGYTF

v_call: TRBV5-1
clone_size: once
j_call: TRBJ1-6
d_call: .
cdr3_nt: TGCGCCAGCAGCTTGGGTCCAGAGAATAATTCACCCCTCCACTTT
cdr3_aa: CASSLGPENNSPLHF

v_call: TRBV30
clone_size: .
j_call: TRBJ1-2
d_call: TRBD1
cdr3_nt: TGTGCCTGGAGTCGACAGGGATTGACTGGCTACACCTTC
cdr3_aa: CAWSRQGLTGYTF

v_call: TRBV5-1
clone_size: .
j_call: TRBJ2-3
d_call: .
cdr3_nt: TGCGCCAGCAGCTTGAGGGCCGACGCCACAGATACGCAGTATTTT
cdr3_aa: CASSLRADATDTQYF

v_call: TRBV6-5
clone_size: .
j_call: TRBJ2-2
d_call: .
cdr3_nt: TGTGCCAGCAGCCTGACAGGCCCACTCGGGGAGCTGTTTTTT
cdr3_aa: CASSLTGPLGELFF

v_call: TRBV3-1/TRBV3-2
clone_size: few
j_call: TRBJ1-2
d_call: TRBD1
cdr3_nt: TGTGCCAGCAGCCAGACAGGGGATTCCGGTTATGGCTACACCTTC
cdr3_aa: CASSQTGDSGYGYTF

v_call: TRBV29-1
clone_size: .
j_call: TRBJ1-4
d_call: .
cdr3_nt: TGCAGCGTTGACGGGGGGGCTAATGAAAAACTGTTTTTT
cdr3_aa: CSVDGGANEKLFF

v_call: TRBV19
clone_size: .
j_call: TRBJ1-4
d_call: .
cdr3_nt: TGTGCCAGTAGTATACGGGGTGAAAAACTGTTTTTT
cdr3_aa: CASSIRGEKLFF

v_call: TRBV4-3
clone_size: .
j_call: TRBJ1-6
d_call: .
cdr3_nt: TGCGCCAGCAGCCAAGAACCGGGTTCACCCCTCCACTTT
cdr3_aa: CASSQEPGSPLHF

v_call: TRBV18
clone_size: .
j_call: TRBJ2-5
d_call: TRBD2
cdr3_nt: TGTGCCAGCTCACCACCAGCGGGAGGGATGGAGACCCAGTACTTC
cdr3_aa: CASSPPAGGMETQYF

v_call: TRBV5-1
clone_size: .
j_call: TRBJ2-2
d_call: TRBD1
cdr3_nt: TGCGCCAGCAGCTTGCCTTCAGGGGGCGGGAAGGCCGGGGAGCTGTTTTTT
cdr3_aa: CASSLPSGGGKAGELFF

v_call: TRBV6-6
clone_size: .
j_call: TRBJ1-4
d_call: TRBD1
cdr3_nt: TGTGCCAGCAGCACCGGGACAGAAGTTGAAAAACTGTTTTTT
cdr3_aa: CASSTGTEVEKLFF

v_call: TRBV5-1
clone_size: .
j_call: TRBJ1-3
d_call: .
cdr3_nt: TGCGCCAGCAGCTCCCAAAGCTCTGGAAACACCATATATTTT
cdr3_aa: CASSSQSSGNTIYF

v_call: TRBV9
clone_size: .
j_call: TRBJ1-4
d_call: TRBD1
cdr3_nt: TGTGCCAGCAGCGACGACAGGGGGCCAGGTGAAAAACTGTTTTTT
cdr3_aa: CASSDDRGPGEKLFF

v_call: TRBV4-3
clone_size: .
j_call: TRBJ1-2
d_call: TRBD1
cdr3_nt: TGCGCCAGCAGCCACGTGGGGACAGGGAGAAATGGCTACACCTTC
cdr3_aa: CASSHVGTGRNGYTF

v_call: TRBV6-5
clone_size: .
j_call: TRBJ1-2
d_call: .
cdr3_nt: TGTGCCAGCAGTCGTCAAAACTATGGCTACACCTTC
cdr3_aa: CASSRQNYGYTF

v_call: TRBV2
clone_size: .
j_call: TRBJ1-2
d_call: TRBD1
cdr3_nt: TGTGCCAGCACACGACAGGGGGCGCGGGATGGCTACACCTTC
cdr3_aa: CASTRQGARDGYTF

v_call: TRBV5-1
clone_size: .
j_call: TRBJ2-7
d_call: .
cdr3_nt: TGCGCCAGCAGCTTGGACAATTTAGCCTACGAGCAGTACTTC
cdr3_aa: CASSLDNLAYEQYF

v_call: TRBV4-3
clone_size: .
j_call: TRBJ2-7
d_call: .
cdr3_nt: TGCGCCAGCAGCCAAGGCCCTTACCTAGGGGAGCAGTACTTC
cdr3_aa: CASSQGPYLGEQYF

v_call: TRBV5-4
clone_size: once
j_call: TRBJ2-2
d_call: TRBD2
cdr3_nt: TGTGCCAGCAGCATTGGGGGGGTACCCACCGGGGAGCTGTTTTTT
cdr3_aa: CASSIGGVPTGELFF

v_call: TRBV30
clone_size: .
j_call: TRBJ2-1
d_call: TRBD2
cdr3_nt: TGTGCCTGGAAAGGTCCTAGCGGGGGGCTCAATGAGCAGTTCTTC
cdr3_aa: CAWKGPSGGLNEQFF

v_call: TRBV15
clone_size: .
j_call: TRBJ2-7
d_call: TRBD1
cdr3_nt: TGTGCCACCAGCTTAGCCGACAGGGGGCGGGGGGAGCAGTACTTC
cdr3_aa: CATSLADRGRGEQYF

v_call: TRBV14
clone_size: .
j_call: TRBJ2-5
d_call: .
cdr3_nt: TGTGCCAGCAGCCAAGTCCGGGAGACCCAGTACTTC
cdr3_aa: CASSQVRETQYF

v_call: TRBV27
clone_size: .
j_call: TRBJ2-7
d_call: .
cdr3_nt: TGTGCCAGCAGCCTGGAGGTGGGACTGGGAGAGCAGTACTTC
cdr3_aa: CASSLEVGLGEQYF

v_call: TRBV4-1
clone_size: few
j_call: TRBJ2-1
d_call: TRBD2
cdr3_nt: TGCGCCAGCAGCCAAGAAGGAGGAGGGAGGGCCAGGCATGAGCAGTTCTTC
cdr3_aa: CASSQEGGGRARHEQFF

v_call: TRBV4-2
clone_size: .
j_call: TRBJ1-2
d_call: .
cdr3_nt: TGTGCCAGCAGCCAAGAGACTAGGTGGGAGGACTATGGCTACACCTTC
cdr3_aa: CASSQETRWEDYGYTF

v_call: TRBV13
clone_size: .
j_call: TRBJ1-4
d_call: .
cdr3_nt: TGTGCCAGCAGCTTCAGACCGAATGAAAAACTGTTTTTT
cdr3_aa: CASSFRPNEKLFF

v_call: TRBV6-5
clone_size: .
j_call: TRBJ1-2
d_call: .
cdr3_nt: TGTGCCAGCAGTCGGACAGTGATCTATGGCTACACCTTC
cdr3_aa: CASSRTVIYGYTF

v_call: TRBV24-1
clone_size: .
j_call: TRBJ1-4
d_call: .
cdr3_nt: TGTGCCACCATCCGGTCCCAGGGAGGGGAAAAACTGTTTTTT
cdr3_aa: CATIRSQGGEKLFF

v_call: TRBV6-1
clone_size: .
j_call: TRBJ1-6
d_call: .
cdr3_nt: TGTGCCAGCAGTGAACTCGGGCCCGGGGGCCGGGACTTTAATTCACCCCTCCACTTT
cdr3_aa: CASSELGPGGRDFNSPLHF

v_call: TRBV5-5
clone_size: .
j_call: TRBJ1-1
d_call: .
cdr3_nt: TGTGCCAGCAGCTGGGCAGGGAGCACTGAAGCTTTCTTT
cdr3_aa: CASSWAGSTEAFF

v_call: TRBV5-1
clone_size: .
j_call: TRBJ1-6
d_call: TRBD1
cdr3_nt: TGCGCCAGCAGCTTCGAACAGGGGAATTCACCCCTCCACTTT
cdr3_aa: CASSFEQGNSPLHF

v_call: TRBV9
clone_size: once
j_call: TRBJ2-3
d_call: TRBD2
cdr3_nt: TGTGCCAGCAGCGTATCGGGGGGTGCAGATACGCAGTATTTT
cdr3_aa: CASSVSGGADTQYF

v_call: TRBV10-1
clone_size: .
j_call: TRBJ2-2
d_call: TRBD1
cdr3_nt: TGCGCCAGCAGTGAGTCGCAGGGGGCCGGCGGGGAGCTGTTTTTT
cdr3_aa: CASSESQGAGGELFF

v_call: TRBV14
clone_size: once
j_call: TRBJ1-1
d_call: TRBD1
cdr3_nt: TGTGCCAGCAGCCAAGATGGGGAGGGGGCAGGAACTGAAGCTTTCTTT
cdr3_aa: CASSQDGEGAGTEAFF

v_call: TRBV5-1
clone_size: once
j_call: TRBJ2-5
d_call: TRBD2
cdr3_nt: TGCGCCAGCAGCCTGGGACTAGCGGGGGTACCTCAAGAGACCCAGTACTTC
cdr3_aa: CASSLGLAGVPQETQYF

v_call: TRBV6-2/TRBV6-3
clone_size: .
j_call: TRBJ1-6
d_call: .
cdr3_nt: TGTGCCAGCAGTCCGGGCCTAGGTTCACCCCTCCACTTT
cdr3_aa: CASSPGLGSPLHF

v_call: TRBV6-5
clone_size: .
j_call: TRBJ1-6
d_call: .
cdr3_nt: TGTGCCAGCGTCCTGAGGGGGGAGAGGTCACCCCTCCACTTT
cdr3_aa: CASVLRGERSPLHF

v_call: TRBV3-1/TRBV3-2
clone_size: .
j_call: TRBJ1-6
d_call: .
cdr3_nt: TGTGCCAGCAGCCGGACAGAAGGAAATTCACCCCTCCACTTT
cdr3_aa: CASSRTEGNSPLHF

v_call: TRBV6-5
clone_size: .
j_call: TRBJ1-1
d_call: .
cdr3_nt: TGTGCCAGCAGTAGCGTTGAGGGAGGGGTTGAAGCTTTCTTT
cdr3_aa: CASSSVEGGVEAFF

v_call: TRBV27
clone_size: .
j_call: TRBJ1-2
d_call: .
cdr3_nt: TGTGCCAGCTCCTTATTTGGGGACTATGGCTACACCTTC
cdr3_aa: CASSLFGDYGYTF

v_call: TRBV6-5
clone_size: once
j_call: TRBJ1-1
d_call: TRBD1
cdr3_nt: TGTGCCAGCAGCCGGGGACAGGGTGACACTGAAGCTTTCTTT
cdr3_aa: CASSRGQGDTEAFF

v_call: TRBV13
clone_size: .
j_call: TRBJ1-2
d_call: .
cdr3_nt: TGTGCCAGCCGCTTTCCCGACCAGGCTAACTATGGCTACACCTTC
cdr3_aa: CASRFPDQANYGYTF